This T cell receptor beta chain was recorded in a study of human T cells and chemical hapten exposure. A single record per CDR3 protein comes from TCRdb applying MiXCR to the RACE reads. Altogether fewer than 200,000 distinct CDR3 sequences are present, about 27% being singletons, with the ten largest covering under 2.5%. Germline loops: CDR1 DFQATT, CDR2 SNEGSKA (reference sequence). CDR3 length: 17 residues. Trimming took 6 bases from V and 0 from J; bases not matched to a gene: 11. Study-level findings and limits: The study found expanded TCRs formed significantly more large CDR3 similarity clusters than controls.

Time point here: patch test 3, about 24 weeks after DPC sensitization. Treatment indicated: therapeutic diphenylcyclopropenone sensitization with weekly scalp DPC. Blood sampling preceded each patch test application. This clonotype was seen at least ten times. Its antigen is not identified. The TCR comes from a woman aged 18-29 years with alopecia areata. Some clones in this sample may be carry-over from other donors' samples. The specimen was whole blood, collected in connection with sensitization to the hapten diphenylcyclopropenone (DPC). The V call is TRBV20-1, the J call TRBJ1-6; 7 bases fit TRBD1. The CDR3 nucleotides are TGCAGTGCACCACCCGGACAGGCCCTCTCCTATAATTCACCCCTCCACTTT. It encodes CSAPPGQALSYNSPLHF.